This passage covers 3 T cell receptor beta chains from one sample sequenced in a study of blood T cell repertoires in COVID-19. Some clones are missing from TCRdb's copy, which holds only in-frame ones; the method was immunoSEQ multiplex PCR. This sample has some 190,000 clones, with 65% to 80% found just once. The sequencing sample was made of peripheral blood. The source is a woman between 50 and 59 years old with acute or convalescent COVID-19.

The rearrangement uses TRBV11-2 and TRBJ2-3; 7 bases agree with TRBD2. Germline-derived CDR1 and CDR2 are SGHAT and FQNNGV. This CDR3 spans 15 amino acids. V was clipped by 8 bases and J by 6 bases; unmatched bases: 14. The CDR3 here is CASRPPSGARDTQYF. As DNA, the CDR3 is TGTGCCAGCCGTCCTCCCAGCGGGGCCCGGGATACGCAGTATTTT.

The chain uses TRBV7-2 and TRBJ2-1, with 9 bases fitting TRBD1. The germline CDR1 and CDR2 sequences are SGHTA and FQGNSA. CDR3 length: 15 amino acids. J gave up 6 bases and V 5 bases, and 8 bases lay outside the gene matches. CDR3 sequence reads: CASSPAGTGRNEQFF. As DNA, the CDR3 is TGTGCCAGCAGCCCGGCCGGGACAGGGCGCAATGAGCAGTTCTTC.

The J gene is TRBJ1-4, the V gene TRBV6-2 or TRBV6-3, with D perhaps TRBD1 (6 bases). CDR3 length: 14 residues. The V gene's germline CDR1 is MNHEY and CDR2 SVGEGT. The germline V and J ends were trimmed by 4 bases and 9 bases, with 15 bases remaining between them. The CDR3 DNA is TGTGCCAGCAGTTCTGACAGGACGAGGCAAAAACTGTTTTTT. Protein sequence: CASSSDRTRQKLFF.